Shown below are 24 T cell receptor beta chains from a single sample sequenced in a study of T cells expressing NK-cell markers. TCRdb reworked the 5' RACE reads into one entry per CDR3 protein, no DNA. This sample contains about 150,000 distinct CDR3 sequences. Sequenced input: blood T cells: a sorted CD56 or NKG2C T cell subset, CD4+ or CD8+ T cells, or bulk PBMC T cells (not recorded which). The receptor set was obtained from a man between 18 and 35 years old in good health.

The chain carries TRBV12-3 or TRBV12-4 and TRBJ2-1; TCRdb's D call of TRBD1 is untestable without DNA. This CDR3 region has 14 residues. CDR3 sequence reads: CASSSQSDRYMQFF.

This chain connects TRBV12-3 or TRBV12-4 to TRBJ1-4; there is no DNA to check the TCRdb D call of TRBD1. The CDR3 is 11 amino acids. The CDR3 sequence: CASSSGGKLFF.

J is TRBJ1-5 and V is TRBV27; TCRdb's D gene call, TRBD1, goes unchecked for lack of DNA. The CDR3 spans 11 residues. Germline CDR1 and CDR2: MNHEY and SMNVEV (reference sequence). The CDR3 is CATGEDQPQHF.

The V gene is TRBV29-1, the J gene TRBJ2-1; TCRdb reports TRBD1, a call that lacks DNA to check it against. This CDR3 is 12 amino acids long. From germline, CDR1 is SQVTM and CDR2 ANQGSEA. This CDR3 is CSARDIDNEQFF.

V is TRBV12-3 or TRBV12-4 and J is TRBJ2-3; TCRdb picks TRBD2, but there is no DNA to check that call. The CDR3 sequence is 14 residues long. The CDR3 loop is CAGSSGRFTDTQYF.

The chain links TRBV4-3 to TRBJ2-3; TCRdb lists TRBD2, though no DNA is available to test this call. This CDR3 region has 17 residues. CDR1 LGHNA and CDR2 YSLEER come from the germline V gene. This CDR3 reads CASSQEGGRARKDTQYF.

V and J are TRBV7-6 and TRBJ2-6; the D call from TCRdb, TRBD1, cannot be confirmed without DNA. Germline-derived CDR1 and CDR2 are SGHVS and FNYEAQ. The CDR3 totals 17 residues. The CDR3 loop reads CASSLVPGNSGANVLTF.

The CDR3 sequence: CASSPLGGQRKDTQYF. The chain employs TRBV6-2 or TRBV6-3 and TRBJ2-3; TCRdb's D gene call, TRBD1, goes unchecked for lack of DNA. CDR3 length equals 16 residues. CDR1 and CDR2 (germline): MNHEY, SVGEGT.

The chain carries TRBV10-3 and TRBJ2-1; TCRdb's assignment of TRBD1 cannot be checked, as there is no DNA. Per germline, CDR1 ENHRY and CDR2 SYGVKD. There are 17 residues in the CDR3. The CDR3 region is CAISELGGSVRRNEQFF.

The J gene is TRBJ2-2, the V gene TRBV2. Germline V gene lookup returns CDR1 SNHLY and CDR2 FYNNEI. CDR3 length: 17 amino acids. The CDR3: CASSDLGSLPNTGELFF. The full variable domain, rest sourced from reference TRBV2 and TRBJ2-2, is EPEVTQTPSHQVTQMGQEVILRCVPISNHLYFYWYRQILGQKVEFLVSFYNNEISEKSEIFDDQFSVERPDGSNFTLKIRSTKLEDSAMYFCASSDLGSLPNTGELFFGEGSRLTVL.

The chain links TRBV11-1 to TRBJ2-2; TCRdb's D call, TRBD1, is unchecked because there is no DNA. The CDR3 is 19 amino acids. In germline, CDR1 is SGHAT, CDR2 FQDESV (reference sequence). The CDR3 protein is CASSLRIRVEPGDTGELFF.

This chain links TRBV9 with TRBJ2-1; TCRdb lists TRBD2, though no DNA is available to test this call. This CDR3 comprises 17 residues. Germline V CDR1 and CDR2: SGDLS, YYNGEE. The CDR3 loop reads CASSPRTSGSGDNEQFF.

The rearrangement uses TRBV12-5 and TRBJ1-1; TCRdb's D call of TRBD1 is untestable without DNA. The germline gives CDR1 LGHNT, CDR2 FRNRAP. The CDR3 contains 13 residues. CDR3 sequence: CASGLVSGEEAFF.

This chain uses TRBV4-2 with TRBJ2-7; the TCRdb D gene call, TRBD2, has no DNA to confirm it. The CDR3 contains 15 residues. CDR1 is LGHNA and CDR2 is YNFKEQ in the germline V gene. The CDR3: CASSPPAGHSYEQYF.

This rearrangement joins TRBV5-1 to TRBJ2-1; the D call from TCRdb, TRBD1, cannot be confirmed without DNA. This CDR3 comprises 14 residues. Germline V lookup: CDR1 SGHRS, CDR2 YFSETQ. Here the CDR3 reads CASTGTGGLDEQFF.

The genes are TRBV5-1 and TRBJ2-2. CDR3 length equals 12 residues. The germline V gene has CDR1 SGHRS and CDR2 YFSETQ. The CDR3 reads CASSLKAGELFF.

The chain carries TRBV6-2 or TRBV6-3 and TRBJ2-5. Germline loops: CDR1 MNHEY, CDR2 SVGEGT. CDR3 length equals 14 residues. CDR3 residues: CASTSAFVTWTQYF.

The chain is built from TRBV20-1 and TRBJ1-1; there is no DNA to check the TCRdb D call of TRBD1. The CDR3 sequence is 14 residues long. Germline-derived CDR1 and CDR2 are DFQATT and SNEGSKA (reference sequence). The CDR3 is CSARSGFGNTEAFF.

CDR3: CASSTSSWVQETQYF. V usage is TRBV19 and J usage is TRBJ2-5. The germline V gene has CDR1 LNHDA and CDR2 SQIVND (reference sequence). CDR3 length: 15 residues.

The rearrangement uses TRBV20-1 and TRBJ2-7; TCRdb calls TRBD2, which cannot be checked without DNA. Germline V gives CDR1 DFQATT, CDR2 SNEGSKA (reference sequence). CDR3 length equals 16 residues. CDR3 protein: CSARDKKSLPTYEQYF.

This chain uses TRBV29-1 with TRBJ2-7; no DNA is available, so the TRBD1 call from TCRdb remains unchecked. There are 11 residues in the CDR3. From germline, CDR1 is SQVTM and CDR2 ANQGSEA. Here the CDR3 reads CSARGGSEQYF.

The chain joins TRBV6-5 to TRBJ2-7; TCRdb's D call, TRBD1, is unchecked because there is no DNA. The V gene's germline CDR1 is MNHEY and CDR2 SVGAGI. This CDR3 has 11 amino acids. CDR3 protein: CAVRQGVEQYF.

The V call is TRBV19, the J call TRBJ1-1; with no DNA, the TCRdb D assignment of TRBD1 cannot be verified. Germline lookup yields CDR1 LNHDA and CDR2 SQIVND (reference sequence). This CDR3 spans 15 amino acids. The CDR3 region is CASSNNRGRVTEAFF.

The chain couples TRBV4-2 to TRBJ2-7; with no DNA, the TCRdb D assignment of TRBD1 cannot be verified. The germline gives CDR1 LGHNA, CDR2 YNFKEQ. The CDR3 runs to 15 residues. The CDR3 spells CASSQGQGDSYEQYF.